This TCR beta chain appears in the sequencing data of a study of T cell responses to AZD1222 COVID-19 vaccine. As for the study in general: The study pooled second doses at about 4 or about 12 weeks. Overall study findings and caveats: Researchers took repertoire samples only after the peak T cell response had come. Seropositive at baseline were only a handful of AZD1222 recipients. Donor demographics were predominantly white British with a female majority; clonal diversity may be underestimated.

A remark on this clone: Antigen specificity is unknown.

The repertoire was sequenced with immunoSEQ multiplex PCR; TCRdb's copy has only in-frame clones and lacks some. The data contain 100,000 to 150,000 clones, around 87% of them seen just once; the ten biggest clones take up roughly 10%. CDR3 length: 15 residues. V lost 0 bases to trimming and J lost 5 bases; unmatched junction nucleotides: 4. Germline CDR1 and CDR2: SGHRS and YFSETQ. The V and J genes are TRBV5-1 and TRBJ1-4; 7 nucleotides align to TRBD1. The sequencing used peripheral blood, collected on day 0 of AZD1222 vaccination. This TCR was recovered from an adult in good health. The CDR3 region has the DNA TGCGCCAGCAGCTTGGACGGGACAGCCAATGAAAAACTGTTTTTT. Translation: CASSLDGTANEKLFF.